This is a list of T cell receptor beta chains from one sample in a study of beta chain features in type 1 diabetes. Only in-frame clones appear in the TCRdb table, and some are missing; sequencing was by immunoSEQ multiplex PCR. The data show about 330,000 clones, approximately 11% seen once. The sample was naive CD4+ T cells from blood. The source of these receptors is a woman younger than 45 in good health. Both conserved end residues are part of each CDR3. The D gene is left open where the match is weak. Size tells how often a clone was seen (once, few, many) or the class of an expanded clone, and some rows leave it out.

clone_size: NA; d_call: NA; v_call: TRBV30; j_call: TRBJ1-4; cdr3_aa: CAWTRGSHWEKLFF; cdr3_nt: TGTGCCTGGACCCGGGGGTCCCATTGGGAAAAACTGTTTTTT
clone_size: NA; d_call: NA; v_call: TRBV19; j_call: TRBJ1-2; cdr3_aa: CASSRRDTTPNYGYTF; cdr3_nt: TGTGCCAGTAGTCGCCGGGACACCACACCTAACTATGGCTACACCTTC
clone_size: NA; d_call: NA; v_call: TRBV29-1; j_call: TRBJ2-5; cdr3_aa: CSVELTRFLETQYF; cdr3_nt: TGCAGCGTTGAGTTAACCAGATTTCTAGAGACCCAGTACTTC
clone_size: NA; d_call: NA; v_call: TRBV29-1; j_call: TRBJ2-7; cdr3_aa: CSVEAGTSYEQYF; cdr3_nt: TGCAGCGTTGAGGCGGGGACCTCCTACGAGCAGTACTTC
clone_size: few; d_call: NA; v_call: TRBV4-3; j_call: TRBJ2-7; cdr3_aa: CASSRTVPSGEQYF; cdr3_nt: TGCGCCAGCAGCCGAACAGTCCCGTCCGGCGAGCAGTACTTC
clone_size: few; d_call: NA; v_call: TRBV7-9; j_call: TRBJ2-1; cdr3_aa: CASSLYPTGSGDEQFF; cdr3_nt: TGTGCCAGCAGCTTATACCCCACAGGGAGTGGGGATGAGCAGTTCTTC
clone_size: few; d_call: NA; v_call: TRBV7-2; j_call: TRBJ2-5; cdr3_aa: CASSTGMRETQYF; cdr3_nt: TGTGCCAGCAGCACAGGGATGAGGGAGACCCAGTACTTC
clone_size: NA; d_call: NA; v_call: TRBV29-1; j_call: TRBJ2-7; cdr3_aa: CSVAPMGAEQYF; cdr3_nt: TGCAGCGTTGCCCCAATGGGGGCTGAGCAGTACTTC
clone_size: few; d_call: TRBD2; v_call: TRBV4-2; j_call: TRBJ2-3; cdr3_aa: CASSHARLAGGMSSTDTQYF; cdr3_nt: TGTGCCAGCAGCCATGCCCGACTAGCGGGAGGGATGTCTAGCACAGATACGCAGTATTTT
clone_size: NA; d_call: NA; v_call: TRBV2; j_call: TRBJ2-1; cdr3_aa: CASMVESSYNEQFF; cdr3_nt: TGTGCCAGCATGGTGGAGAGCTCCTACAATGAGCAGTTCTTC
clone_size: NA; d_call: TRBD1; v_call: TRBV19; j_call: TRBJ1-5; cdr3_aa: CASSRIGTGVGNQPQHF; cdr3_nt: TGTGCCAGTAGTAGAATCGGGACAGGGGTTGGCAATCAGCCCCAGCATTTT
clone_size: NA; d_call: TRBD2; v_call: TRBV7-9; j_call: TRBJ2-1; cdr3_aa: CASSGTSGNYNEQFF; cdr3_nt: TGTGCCAGCAGTGGGACTAGCGGAAACTACAATGAGCAGTTCTTC
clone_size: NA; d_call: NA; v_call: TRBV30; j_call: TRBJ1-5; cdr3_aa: CAWSPDSSNQPQHF; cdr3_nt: TGTGCCTGGAGTCCGGACAGTAGCAATCAGCCCCAGCATTTT
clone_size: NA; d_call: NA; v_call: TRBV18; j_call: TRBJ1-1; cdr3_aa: CASSPGGGNTEAFF; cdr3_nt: TGTGCCAGCTCACCCGGGGGGGGAAACACTGAAGCTTTCTTT
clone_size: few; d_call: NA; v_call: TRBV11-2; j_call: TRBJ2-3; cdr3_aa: CASSLGLLTDTQYF; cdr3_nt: TGTGCCAGCAGCTTGGGGCTTCTCACAGATACGCAGTATTTT
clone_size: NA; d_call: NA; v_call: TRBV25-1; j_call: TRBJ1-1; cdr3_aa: CASSPVGATTEAFF; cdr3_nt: TGTGCCAGCAGTCCCGTGGGGGCGACCACTGAAGCTTTCTTT
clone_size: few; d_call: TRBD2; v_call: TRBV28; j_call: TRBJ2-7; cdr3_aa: CASSSPGTSGNLEQYF; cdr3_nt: TGTGCCAGCAGTTCCCCCGGGACTAGCGGGAACCTCGAGCAGTACTTC
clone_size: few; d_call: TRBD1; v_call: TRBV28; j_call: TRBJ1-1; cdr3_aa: CASQTGRFTEAFF; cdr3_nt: TGTGCCAGCCAGACAGGGAGGTTCACTGAAGCTTTCTTT
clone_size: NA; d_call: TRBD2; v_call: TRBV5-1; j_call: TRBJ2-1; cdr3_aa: CASSKTSGSSYNEQFF; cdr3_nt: TGCGCCAGCAGCAAAACTAGCGGGAGCTCCTACAATGAGCAGTTCTTC
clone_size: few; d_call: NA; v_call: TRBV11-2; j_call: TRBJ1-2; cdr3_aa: CASTAGTENYGYTF; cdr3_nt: TGTGCCAGCACGGCCGGGACTGAGAACTATGGCTACACCTTC
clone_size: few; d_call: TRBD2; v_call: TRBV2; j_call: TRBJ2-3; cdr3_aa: CASSRGLAGGTDTQYF; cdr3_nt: TGTGCCAGCAGTCGCGGACTAGCGGGAGGGACAGATACGCAGTATTTT
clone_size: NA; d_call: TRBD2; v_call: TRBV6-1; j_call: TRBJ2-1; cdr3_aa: CASSVLAGVSNEQFF; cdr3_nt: TGTGCCAGCAGTGTACTAGCGGGAGTCTCCAATGAGCAGTTCTTC
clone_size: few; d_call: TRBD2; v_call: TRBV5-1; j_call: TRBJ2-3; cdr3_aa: CASSLEKGASGNTDTQYF; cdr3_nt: TGCGCCAGCAGCTTGGAAAAGGGGGCTAGCGGGAACACAGATACGCAGTATTTT
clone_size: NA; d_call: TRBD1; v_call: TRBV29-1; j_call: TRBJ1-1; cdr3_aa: CSMWDRGNTEAFF; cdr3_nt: TGCAGTATGTGGGACAGGGGGAACACTGAAGCTTTCTTT
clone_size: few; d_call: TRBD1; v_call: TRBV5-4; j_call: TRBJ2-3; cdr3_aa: CASSLRDRGRGTDTQYF; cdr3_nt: TGTGCCAGCAGCCTCCGGGACAGGGGTAGGGGCACAGATACGCAGTATTTT
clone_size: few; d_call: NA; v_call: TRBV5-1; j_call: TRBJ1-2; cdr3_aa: CASSLDRNNYGYTF; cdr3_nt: TGCGCCAGCAGCTTGGACAGGAATAACTATGGCTACACCTTC
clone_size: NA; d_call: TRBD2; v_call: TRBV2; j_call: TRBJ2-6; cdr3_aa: CASSTSASGANVLTF; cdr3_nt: TGTGCCAGCAGTACTAGCGCCTCTGGGGCCAACGTCCTGACTTTC
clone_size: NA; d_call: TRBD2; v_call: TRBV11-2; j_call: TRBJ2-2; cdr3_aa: CASSLEGGLAGTGELFF; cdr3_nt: TGTGCCAGCAGCTTAGAAGGGGGACTAGCGGGAACCGGGGAGCTGTTTTTT
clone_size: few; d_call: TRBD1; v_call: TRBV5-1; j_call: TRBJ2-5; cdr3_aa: CASSRDRSTETQYF; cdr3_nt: TGCGCCAGCAGCAGGGACAGAAGCACGGAGACCCAGTACTTC
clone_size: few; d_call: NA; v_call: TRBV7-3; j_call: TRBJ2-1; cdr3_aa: CASSLSVTTHNEQFF; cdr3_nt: TGTGCCAGCAGCTTATCCGTGACTACCCACAATGAGCAGTTCTTC
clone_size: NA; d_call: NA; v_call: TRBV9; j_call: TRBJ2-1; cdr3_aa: CASSVGFAGLDEQFF; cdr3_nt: TGTGCCAGCAGCGTAGGCTTTGCGGGGTTAGATGAGCAGTTCTTC
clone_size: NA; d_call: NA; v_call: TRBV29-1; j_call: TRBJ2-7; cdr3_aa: CSVEDSYEQYF; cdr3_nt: TGCAGCGTTGAAGATAGCTACGAGCAGTACTTC
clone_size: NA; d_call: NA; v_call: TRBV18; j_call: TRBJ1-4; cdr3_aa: CASSPGGRNEKLFF; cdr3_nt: TGTGCCAGCTCACCGGGGGGAAGAAATGAAAAACTGTTTTTT
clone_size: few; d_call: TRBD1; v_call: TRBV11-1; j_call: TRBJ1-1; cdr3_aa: CASSPQGGDTEAFF; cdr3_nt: TGTGCCAGCAGTCCACAGGGGGGTGACACTGAAGCTTTCTTT
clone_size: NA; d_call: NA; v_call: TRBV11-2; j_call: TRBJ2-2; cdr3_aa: CASSRRQNTGELFF; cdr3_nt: TGTGCCAGCAGCCGCCGACAGAACACCGGGGAGCTGTTTTTT
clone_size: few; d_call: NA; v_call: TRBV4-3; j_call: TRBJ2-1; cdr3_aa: CASSQDMAGRANRLNEQFF; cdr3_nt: TGCGCCAGCAGCCAAGATATGGCCGGGAGAGCTAATCGGTTGAATGAGCAGTTCTTC
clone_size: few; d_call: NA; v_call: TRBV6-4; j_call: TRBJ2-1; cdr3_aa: CASSEEGYNEQFF; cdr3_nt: TGTGCCAGCAGTGAAGAGGGCTACAATGAGCAGTTCTTC
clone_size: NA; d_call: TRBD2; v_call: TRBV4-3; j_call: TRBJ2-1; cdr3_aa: CASSRGLAGEQFF; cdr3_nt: TGCGCCAGCAGCCGGGGACTAGCGGGCGAGCAGTTCTTC
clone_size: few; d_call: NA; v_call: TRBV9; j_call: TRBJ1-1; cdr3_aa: CASSVGLGDTHGAFF; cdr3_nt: TGTGCCAGCAGCGTAGGACTTGGGGACACCCACGGAGCTTTCTTT
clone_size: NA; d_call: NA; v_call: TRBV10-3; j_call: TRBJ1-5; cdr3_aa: CAIGRQTDQPQHF; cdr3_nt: TGTGCCATCGGCAGACAGACGGATCAGCCCCAGCATTTT
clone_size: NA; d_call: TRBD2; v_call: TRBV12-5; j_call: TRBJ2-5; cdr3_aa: CASGNSGREETQYF; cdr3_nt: TGTGCTAGTGGAAATAGCGGGAGGGAGGAGACCCAGTACTTC
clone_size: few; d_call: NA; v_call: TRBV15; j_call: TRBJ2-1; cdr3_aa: CATTVGLTSYNEQFF; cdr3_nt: TGTGCCACCACCGTGGGCCTTACTTCCTACAATGAGCAGTTCTTC
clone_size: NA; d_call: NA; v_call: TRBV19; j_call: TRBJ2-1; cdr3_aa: CASSIAHRDTYNEQFF; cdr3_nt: TGTGCCAGTAGTATAGCCCACAGGGACACCTACAATGAGCAGTTCTTC
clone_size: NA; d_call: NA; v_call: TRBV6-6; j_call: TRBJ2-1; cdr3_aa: CASTPGSVSYNEQFF; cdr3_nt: TGTGCCAGCACCCCGGGTAGCGTGTCCTACAATGAGCAGTTCTTC
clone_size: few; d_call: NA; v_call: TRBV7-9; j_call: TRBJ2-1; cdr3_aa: CASSFPGSTNEQFF; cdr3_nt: TGTGCCAGCAGCTTCCCCGGGAGTACCAATGAGCAGTTCTTC
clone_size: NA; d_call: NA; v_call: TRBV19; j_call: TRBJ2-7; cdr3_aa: CASTPRARGSYEQYF; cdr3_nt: TGTGCCAGTACCCCAAGGGCTAGGGGCTCCTACGAGCAGTACTTC
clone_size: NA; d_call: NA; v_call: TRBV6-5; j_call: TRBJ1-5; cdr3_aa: CASSSARGQPQHF; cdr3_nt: TGTGCCAGCAGCTCGGCCAGGGGACAGCCCCAGCATTTT
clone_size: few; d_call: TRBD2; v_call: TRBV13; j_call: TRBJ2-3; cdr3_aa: CASSLAGLAGVADTQYF; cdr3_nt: TGTGCCAGCAGCTTAGCGGGACTAGCGGGAGTGGCAGATACGCAGTATTTT